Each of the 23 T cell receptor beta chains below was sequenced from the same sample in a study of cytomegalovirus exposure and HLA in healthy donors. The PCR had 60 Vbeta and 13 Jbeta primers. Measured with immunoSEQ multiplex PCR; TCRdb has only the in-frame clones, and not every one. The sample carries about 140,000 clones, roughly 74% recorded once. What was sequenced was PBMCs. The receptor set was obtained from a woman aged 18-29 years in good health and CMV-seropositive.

CDR3: CSVGGRGTEAFF. The CDR3 nucleotides read TGCAGCGTGGGAGGGCGAGGGACTGAAGCTTTCTTT. The J gene is TRBJ1-1, the V gene TRBV29-1; D not certain. The CDR3 is made up of 12 amino acids. Germline values: CDR1 SQVTM, CDR2 ANQGSEA. V lost 6 bases and J lost 5, with 13 bases in between.

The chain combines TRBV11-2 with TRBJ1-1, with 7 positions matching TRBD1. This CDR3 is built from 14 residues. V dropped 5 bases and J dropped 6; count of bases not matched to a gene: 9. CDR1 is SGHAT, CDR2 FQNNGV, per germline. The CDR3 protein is CASSLRDRLPEAFF. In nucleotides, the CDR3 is TGTGCCAGCAGCCTCCGGGACAGATTACCTGAAGCTTTCTTT.

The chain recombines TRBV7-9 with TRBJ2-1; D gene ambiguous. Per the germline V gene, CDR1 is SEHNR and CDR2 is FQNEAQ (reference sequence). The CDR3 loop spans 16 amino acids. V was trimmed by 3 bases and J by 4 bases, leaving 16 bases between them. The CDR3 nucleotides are TGTGCCAGCAGCTTTCCCCCCGGCGGCAGTTACAATGAGCAGTTCTTC. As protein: CASSFPPGGSYNEQFF.

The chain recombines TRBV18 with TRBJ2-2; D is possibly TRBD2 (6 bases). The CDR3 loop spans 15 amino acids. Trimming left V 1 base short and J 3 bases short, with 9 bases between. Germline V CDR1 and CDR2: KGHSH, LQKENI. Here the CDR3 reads CASSPQPGDTGELFF. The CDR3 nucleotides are TGTGCCAGCTCACCACAGCCGGGAGACACCGGGGAGCTGTTTTTT.

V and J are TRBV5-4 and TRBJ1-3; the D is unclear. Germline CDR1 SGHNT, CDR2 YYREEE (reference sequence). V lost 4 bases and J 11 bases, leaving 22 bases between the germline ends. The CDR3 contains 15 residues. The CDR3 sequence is CASSPEGPSGRAIYF. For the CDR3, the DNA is TGTGCCAGCAGCCCGGAAGGACCGTCGGGGAGGGCCATATATTTT.

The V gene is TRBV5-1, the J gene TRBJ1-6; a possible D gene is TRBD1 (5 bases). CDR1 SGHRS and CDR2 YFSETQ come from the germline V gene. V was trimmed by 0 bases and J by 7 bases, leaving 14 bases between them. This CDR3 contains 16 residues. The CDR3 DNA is TGCGCCAGCAGCTTGGTTCTTAGGGGATACAATTCACCCCTCCACTTT. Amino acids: CASSLVLRGYNSPLHF.

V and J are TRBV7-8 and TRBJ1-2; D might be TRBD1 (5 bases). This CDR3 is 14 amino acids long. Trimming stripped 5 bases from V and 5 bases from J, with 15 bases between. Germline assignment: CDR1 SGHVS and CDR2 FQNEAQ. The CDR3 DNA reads TGTGCCAGCAGCCGAGCGAATGGGGGGTATGGCTACACCTTC. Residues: CASSRANGGYGYTF. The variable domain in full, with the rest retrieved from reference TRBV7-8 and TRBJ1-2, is GAGVSQSPRYKVAKRGQDVALRCDPISGHVSLFWYQQALGQGPEFLTYFQNEAQLDKSGLPSDRFFAERPEGSVSTLKIQRTQQEDSAVYLCASSRANGGYGYTFGSGTRLTVV.

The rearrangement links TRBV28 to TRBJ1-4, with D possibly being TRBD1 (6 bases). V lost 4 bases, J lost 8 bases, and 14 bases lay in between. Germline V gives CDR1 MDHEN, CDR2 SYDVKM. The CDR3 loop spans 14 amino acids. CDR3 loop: CASSSGGAGEKLFF. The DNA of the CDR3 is TGTGCCAGCAGTTCCGGGGGGGCCGGGGAAAAACTGTTTTTT.

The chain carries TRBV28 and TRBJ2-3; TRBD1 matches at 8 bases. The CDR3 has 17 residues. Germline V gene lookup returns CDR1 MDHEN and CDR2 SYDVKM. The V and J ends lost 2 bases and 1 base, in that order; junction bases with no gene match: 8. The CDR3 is CASSLGQGPSRTDTQYF. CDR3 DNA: TGTGCCAGCAGTTTAGGACAGGGACCTTCCCGCACAGATACGCAGTATTTT.

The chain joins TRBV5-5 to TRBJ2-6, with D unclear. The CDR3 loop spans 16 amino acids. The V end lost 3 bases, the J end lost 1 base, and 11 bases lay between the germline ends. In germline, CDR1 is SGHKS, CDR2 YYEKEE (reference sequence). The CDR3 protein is CASSSGLRSGANVLTF. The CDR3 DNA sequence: TGTGCCAGCAGCTCGGGTCTTCGGTCTGGGGCCAACGTCCTGACTTTC.

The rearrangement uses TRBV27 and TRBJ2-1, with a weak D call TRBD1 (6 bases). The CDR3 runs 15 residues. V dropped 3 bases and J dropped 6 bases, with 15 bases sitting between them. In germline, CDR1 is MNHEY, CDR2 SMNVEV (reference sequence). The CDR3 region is CASSLFTGTRNEQFF. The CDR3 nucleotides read TGTGCCAGCAGTTTGTTCACAGGGACGCGCAATGAGCAGTTCTTC.

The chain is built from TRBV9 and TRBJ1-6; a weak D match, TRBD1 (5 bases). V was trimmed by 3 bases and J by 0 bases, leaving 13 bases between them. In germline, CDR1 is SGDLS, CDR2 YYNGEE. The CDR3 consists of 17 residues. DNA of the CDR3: TGTGCCAGCAGCGCCTTTGACAGAAGCTCCTATAATTCACCCCTCCACTTT. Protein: CASSAFDRSSYNSPLHF.

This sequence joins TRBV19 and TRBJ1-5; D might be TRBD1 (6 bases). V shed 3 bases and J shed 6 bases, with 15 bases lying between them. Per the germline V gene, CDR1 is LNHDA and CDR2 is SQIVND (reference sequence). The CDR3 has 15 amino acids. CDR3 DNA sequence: TGTGCCAGTAGTATTGCAGGGGCTTACGGTCAGCCCCAGCATTTT. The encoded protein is CASSIAGAYGQPQHF. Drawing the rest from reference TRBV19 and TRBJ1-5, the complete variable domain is DGGITQSPKYLFRKEGQNVTLSCEQNLNHDAMYWYRQDPGQGLRLIYYSQIVNDFQKGDIAEGYSVSREKKESFPLTVTSAQKNPTAFYLCASSIAGAYGQPQHFGDGTRLSIL.

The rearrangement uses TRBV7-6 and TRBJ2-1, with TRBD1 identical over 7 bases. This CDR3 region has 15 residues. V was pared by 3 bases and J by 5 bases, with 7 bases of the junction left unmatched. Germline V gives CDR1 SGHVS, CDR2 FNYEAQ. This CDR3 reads CASSLNRDRHNEQFF. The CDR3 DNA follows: TGTGCCAGCAGCTTGAATCGGGACAGACACAATGAGCAGTTCTTC.

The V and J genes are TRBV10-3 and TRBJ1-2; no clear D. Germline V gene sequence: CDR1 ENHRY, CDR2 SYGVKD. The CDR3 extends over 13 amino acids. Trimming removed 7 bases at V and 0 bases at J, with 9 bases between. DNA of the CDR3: TGTGCCATCACCCTCAACTCTAACTATGGCTACACCTTC. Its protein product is CAITLNSNYGYTF.

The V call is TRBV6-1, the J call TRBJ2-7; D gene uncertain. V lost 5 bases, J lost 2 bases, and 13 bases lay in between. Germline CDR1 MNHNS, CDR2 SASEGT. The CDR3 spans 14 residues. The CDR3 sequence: CASSSVHRAYEQYF. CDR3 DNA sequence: TGTGCCAGCAGTTCAGTGCACAGAGCCTACGAGCAGTACTTC.

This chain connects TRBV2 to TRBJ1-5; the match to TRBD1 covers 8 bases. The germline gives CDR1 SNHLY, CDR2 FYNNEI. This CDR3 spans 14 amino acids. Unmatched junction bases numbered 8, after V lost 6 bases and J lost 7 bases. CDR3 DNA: TGTGCCAGCAGGGCCACAGGGGGAGTACAGCCCCAGCATTTT. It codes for CASRATGGVQPQHF.

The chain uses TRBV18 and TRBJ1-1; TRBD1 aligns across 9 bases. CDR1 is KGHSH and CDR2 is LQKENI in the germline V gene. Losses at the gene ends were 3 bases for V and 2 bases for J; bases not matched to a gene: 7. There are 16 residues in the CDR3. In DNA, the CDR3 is TGTGCCAGCTCACCCACCGGGACAGGGCTTAACACTGAAGCTTTCTTT. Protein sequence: CASSPTGTGLNTEAFF.

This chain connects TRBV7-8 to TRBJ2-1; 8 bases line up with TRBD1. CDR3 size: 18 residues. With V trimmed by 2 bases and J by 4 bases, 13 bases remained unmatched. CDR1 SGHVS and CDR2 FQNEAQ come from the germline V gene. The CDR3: CASSLKQRDRLLYNEQFF. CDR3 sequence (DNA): TGTGCCAGCAGCTTAAAGCAAAGGGACAGGTTATTGTACAATGAGCAGTTCTTC.

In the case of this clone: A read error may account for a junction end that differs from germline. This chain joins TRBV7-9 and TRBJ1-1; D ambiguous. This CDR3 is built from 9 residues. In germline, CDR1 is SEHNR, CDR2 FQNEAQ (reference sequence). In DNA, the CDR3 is TGTGCCAGCAACCCTAAAGGAGGATTT. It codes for CASNPKGGF.

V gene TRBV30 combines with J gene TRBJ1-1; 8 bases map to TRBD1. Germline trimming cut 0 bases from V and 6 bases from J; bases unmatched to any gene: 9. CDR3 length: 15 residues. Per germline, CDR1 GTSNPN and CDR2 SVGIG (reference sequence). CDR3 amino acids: CAWSVLVQGAAEAFF. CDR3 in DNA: TGTGCCTGGAGTGTACTCGTTCAGGGGGCTGCTGAAGCTTTCTTT.

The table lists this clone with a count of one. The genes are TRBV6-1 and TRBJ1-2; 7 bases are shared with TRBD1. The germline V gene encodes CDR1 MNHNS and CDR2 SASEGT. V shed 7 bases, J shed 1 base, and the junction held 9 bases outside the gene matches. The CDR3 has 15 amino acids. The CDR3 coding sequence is TGTGCCAGCACTGGGGGACAGACGGTTAACTATGGCTACACCTTC. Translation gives CASTGGQTVNYGYTF.

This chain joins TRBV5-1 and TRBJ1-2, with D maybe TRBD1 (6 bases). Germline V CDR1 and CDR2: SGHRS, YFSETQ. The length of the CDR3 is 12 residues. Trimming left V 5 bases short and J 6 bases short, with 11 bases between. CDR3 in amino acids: CASRVGTHGYTF. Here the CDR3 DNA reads TGCGCCAGCAGGGTGGGGACACATGGCTACACCTTC.